A single sample is the source of the 30 T cell receptor beta chains below, sequenced in a study of T-cell reconstitution after alpha-beta-depleted transplantation in children (dated by TCRdb to the mid-2010s). The library was obtained by PCR. These reads were obtained on an Illumina HiSeq 2500. TCR libraries were prepared with molecular barcoding, using unique molecular identifiers to normalize TCRbeta repertoire quantification. TCRdb reanalyzed the raw reads on its own, using fastp at Q25 for trimming and MiXCR for clone calling, and kept in-frame beta chains. Each CDR3 protein appears once, grouped with its most common genes and DNA. The sample table holds approximately 210,000 distinct CDR3 sequences, of which more than 14% were seen once. The biggest ten clones account for approximately 13% of the sample. The sequenced sample was PBMCs from the stem cell graft donor, obtained from the stem cell graft. The receptors here all came from a human donor who donated a stem cell graft to a child with acute lymphoblastic leukemia.

The rearrangement links TRBV5-6 to TRBJ2-2, with TRBD1 identical over 7 bases. V lost 4 bases and J lost 7; bases outside the gene matches: 7. The CDR3 covers 14 residues. CDR1 is SGHDT, CDR2 YYEEEE, per germline. The CDR3 bases are TGTGCCAGCAGCGCCGGGACAGTAAACGGGGAGCTGTTTTTT. Translation: CASSAGTVNGELFF.

This clonotype was found a few times. The V and J genes are TRBV5-1 and TRBJ1-1; D is uncertain. The CDR3 has 15 amino acids. Germline CDR1 SGHRS, CDR2 YFSETQ. V lost 4 bases to trimming and J lost 0 bases, with 13 bases between them. CDR3 nucleotide sequence: TGCGCCAGCAGCACCGGAGGAGATATGAACACTGAAGCTTTCTTT. It specifies CASSTGGDMNTEAFF.

This clonotype was counted a few times. V and J are TRBV19 and TRBJ1-5; the D gene is possibly TRBD1 (6 bases). Germline V gene data show CDR1 as LNHDA and CDR2 as SQIVND (reference sequence). Trimming removed 7 bases from V and 4 bases from J, with 11 bases in between. The CDR3 sequence is 13 residues long. The CDR3 is CASTPGVNQPQHF. The CDR3 region has the DNA TGTGCCAGTACGCCAGGGGTGAATCAGCCCCAGCATTTT.

This clonotype was counted many times. The gene calls are TRBV12-3 or TRBV12-4 and TRBJ1-1; 7 nucleotides line up with TRBD1. This CDR3 spans 14 amino acids. Trimming cost V 5 bases and J 0 bases; bases outside gene matches: 3. The CDR3 nucleotides read TGTGCCAGCAGTCGGGACAGACTGAACACTGAAGCTTTCTTT. It is translated as CASSRDRLNTEAFF.

The CDR3 nucleotides read TGCGCCAGCAGTTCGAACTCCTACAATGAGCAGTTCTTC. Translating gives CASSSNSYNEQFF. The V and J genes are TRBV23-1 and TRBJ2-1; D gene uncertain. TRBV23-1 is filed as an ORF, its function uncertain. Trimming shortened V by 5 bases and J by 0 bases, and 5 bases separated the two germline ends. The CDR3 is 13 amino acids.

There are many counts of this clonotype. This chain connects TRBV20-1 to TRBJ2-7, with 7 bases aligning to TRBD2. The V gene's germline CDR1 is DFQATT and CDR2 SNEGSKA (reference sequence). This CDR3 has 13 residues. V shed 4 bases, J shed 2 bases, and the junction held 5 bases outside the gene matches. The chain's CDR3 is CSAIRGRTYEQYF. DNA of the CDR3: TGCAGTGCTATCCGCGGGAGAACCTACGAGCAGTACTTC.

In its sample, this clonotype was seen many times. The chain combines TRBV27 with TRBJ2-5; a possible D gene is TRBD1 (6 bases). V lost 5 bases and J 4 bases, leaving 14 bases between the germline ends. The CDR3 consists of 14 residues. Germline CDR1 reads MNHEY; CDR2 reads SMNVEV (reference sequence). The CDR3 bases are TGTGCCAGCAGTCCTACCCCGACAGGAGAGACCCAGTACTTC. It specifies CASSPTPTGETQYF.

The chain uses TRBV4-1 and TRBJ2-7; 8 nucleotides align to TRBD2. The CDR3 is made up of 13 amino acids. The germline V gene has CDR1 MGHRA and CDR2 YSYEKL. After removal of 0 bases from V and 6 bases from J, the junction contained 1 base not matched to a gene. CDR3 loop: CASSQDREGEQYF. The DNA of the CDR3 is TGCGCCAGCAGCCAAGATCGGGAGGGCGAGCAGTACTTC.

This clonotype occurred many times. The chain employs TRBV10-3 and TRBJ1-1, with 9 bases fitting TRBD1. The CDR3 spans 14 residues. The ends lost 6 bases at V and 3 bases at J; junction bases unmatched: 5. Germline CDR1 and CDR2: ENHRY and SYGVKD. DNA for the CDR3: TGTGCCATCAGGGACAGGGGTGGATACACTGAAGCTTTCTTT. Protein sequence: CAIRDRGGYTEAFF.

This clonotype occurred many times. V usage is TRBV5-1 and J usage is TRBJ2-2; D is unresolved. The V gene's germline CDR1 is SGHRS and CDR2 YFSETQ. The CDR3 is 14 amino acids. V gave up 0 bases and J gave up 4 bases, with 7 bases separating them. The CDR3 loop reads CASSLDLSTGELFF. The CDR3 nucleotides are TGCGCCAGCAGCTTGGACCTGAGCACCGGGGAGCTGTTTTTT.

This clonotype appeared many times. The rearrangement links TRBV27 to TRBJ2-1; the match to TRBD2 covers 8 bases. Germline values: CDR1 MNHEY, CDR2 SMNVEV (reference sequence). This CDR3 comprises 15 residues. The junction had 12 bases not matched to a gene; V was cut back by 8 bases and J by 6 bases. This CDR3 reads CASGSLGSGTNEQFF. The CDR3 DNA sequence: TGTGCCAGCGGTTCCCTCGGTAGCGGGACCAATGAGCAGTTCTTC.

Many counts were recorded for this clonotype. The rearrangement joins TRBV5-1 to TRBJ1-2; tentative D call: TRBD1 (6 bases). The germline V and J ends were trimmed by 0 bases and 8 bases, with 17 bases remaining between them. Germline CDR1 is SGHRS and CDR2 is YFSETQ. The length of the CDR3 is 15 residues. CDR3 bases: TGCGCCAGCAGCTTGGGGGCAGGGGAAGCGTCCGGCTACACCTTC. Its protein product is CASSLGAGEASGYTF.

This clonotype was seen only a few times. The chain employs TRBV20-1 and TRBJ2-5, with TRBD2 as a possible D gene (5 bases). The V gene's germline CDR1 is DFQATT and CDR2 SNEGSKA (reference sequence). The CDR3 length is 14 residues. Trimming took 5 bases from V and 5 from J, leaving 18 bases between them. CDR3 DNA: TGCAGTGCTGGCCGAACCGGCGGGTCTGAGACCCAGTACTTC. Residues: CSAGRTGGSETQYF.

This chain links TRBV12-3 or TRBV12-4 with TRBJ1-4, with 7 nucleotides matching TRBD1. The CDR3 spans 15 residues. V trimming: 1 base; J trimming: 4 bases; junction bases outside the gene matches: 3. CDR3 protein: CASSLGTGYNEKLFF. DNA for the CDR3: TGTGCCAGCAGTTTAGGGACAGGATATAATGAAAAACTGTTTTTT.

This clonotype has ten or more counts. The gene calls are TRBV4-1 and TRBJ1-2; weak D call: TRBD1 (6 bases). The CDR3 runs to 16 residues. The V end was cut by 0 bases, the J end by 6 bases, with 17 bases between. Germline V gene data show CDR1 as MGHRA and CDR2 as YSYEKL. The chain's CDR3 is CASSQDLARGFDGYTF. The CDR3 coding sequence is TGCGCCAGCAGCCAAGATCTGGCCAGGGGATTTGATGGCTACACCTTC.

CDR3 nucleotides: TGCAGCGGGCTCGGCGGACTAGAGGGTGAGCAGTTCTTC. As protein: CSGLGGLEGEQFF. The rearrangement joins TRBV29-1 to TRBJ2-1; 7 nucleotides match TRBD2. J lost 9 bases, V lost 7 bases, and 12 bases had no gene match. The CDR3 loop spans 13 amino acids. Germline V gene sequence: CDR1 SQVTM, CDR2 ANQGSEA.

This clonotype was recorded many times. The junction does not match germline at one end; this may be a read error. The chain is built from TRBV5-1 and TRBJ2-2, with D hard to call. Germline assignment: CDR1 SGHRS and CDR2 YFSETQ. The CDR3 has 14 amino acids. The chain's CDR3 is CASSLDPGTRELFF. Here the CDR3 DNA reads TGCGCCAGCAGCTTGGATCCCGGCACCAGGGAGCTGTTTTTT.

This clonotype was detected a few times. The chain uses TRBV12-3 or TRBV12-4 and TRBJ2-7; possibly TRBD1 or TRBD2 for D (6 bases each). Trimming shortened V by 3 bases and J by 6 bases, and 9 bases separated the two germline ends. The CDR3 extends over 12 amino acids. The CDR3 loop is CASSFPGAEQYF. DNA for the CDR3: TGTGCCAGCAGTTTTCCGGGGGCCGAGCAGTACTTC.

A single count supports this clonotype. This chain links TRBV29-1 with TRBJ2-5, with a possible D match to TRBD1 (6 bases). Trimming cost V 7 bases and J 5 bases, with 23 bases left between them. The CDR3 is 15 amino acids. Germline CDR1 is SQVTM and CDR2 is ANQGSEA. CDR3 sequence (DNA): TGCAGCGCCCCTCTACGACCCCACAGGGATGAGACCCAGTACTTC. As protein: CSAPLRPHRDETQYF.

This chain uses TRBV5-4 with TRBJ2-1; 11 bases are a match to TRBD2. Trimming at V came to 5 bases and at J to 7 bases, leaving 8 bases not matched to a gene. Germline V gene lookup returns CDR1 SGHNT and CDR2 YYREEE (reference sequence). The CDR3 covers 15 residues. CDR3 bases: TGTGCCAGCAGGCAAACTAGCGGGAGTAGGAATGAGCAGTTCTTC. Translation gives CASRQTSGSRNEQFF. Full variable domain (remainder filled in from reference TRBV5-4 and TRBJ2-1): ETGVTQSPTHLIKTRGQQVTLRCSSQSGHNTVSWYQQALGQGPQFIFQYYREEENGRGNFPPRFSGLQFPNYSSELNVNALELDDSALYLCASRQTSGSRNEQFFGPGTRLTVL.

This clonotype was recorded many times. The rearrangement links TRBV15 to TRBJ2-7, with a weak D call TRBD2 (6 bases). CDR1 is LNHNV, CDR2 YYDKDF, per germline (reference sequence). V gave up 1 base and J gave up 2 bases, with 9 bases separating them. CDR3 size: 14 residues. CDR3 nucleotide sequence: TGTGCCACCAGCAGAGGTGGGGAGGCCTACGAGCAGTACTTC. Translating it yields CATSRGGEAYEQYF. Full variable domain (outside the CDR3, taken from reference TRBV15 and TRBJ2-7): DAMVIQNPRYQVTQFGKPVTLSCSQTLNHNVMYWYQQKSSQAPKLLFHYYDKDFNNEADTPDNFQSRRPNTSFCFLDIRSPGLGDTAMYLCATSRGGEAYEQYFGPGTRLTVT.

This clonotype was detected many times. The chain employs TRBV30 and TRBJ1-5; D remains ambiguous. Looked up from germline, CDR1 is GTSNPN and CDR2 is SVGIG (reference sequence). The CDR3 consists of 14 residues. The germline V and J ends were trimmed by 1 base and 4 bases, with 11 bases remaining between them. CDR3 nucleotides: TGTGCCTGGAGTGAGGGCCTCGGGAATCAGCCCCAGCATTTT. It is translated as CAWSEGLGNQPQHF.

The chain combines TRBV10-3 with TRBJ2-7; 13 bases line up with TRBD2. The junction had 5 bases not matched to a gene; V was cut back by 0 bases and J by 0 bases. The CDR3 is 18 residues long. Per the germline V gene, CDR1 is ENHRY and CDR2 is SYGVKD. The CDR3 DNA sequence: TGTGCCATCAGTGAGTCCGGGACTAGCGGGAAAGGCTCCTACGAGCAGTACTTC. Translating gives CAISESGTSGKGSYEQYF.

This clonotype occurred many times. This sequence joins TRBV12-3 or TRBV12-4 and TRBJ1-2, with D perhaps TRBD1 (6 bases). Deletions cut 5 bases from V and 3 bases from J, with 13 bases between. The CDR3 totals 14 residues. CDR3 amino acids: CASSHREGDYGYTF. For the CDR3, the DNA is TGTGCCAGCAGTCACAGGGAAGGGGACTATGGCTACACCTTC.

This clonotype was recorded many times. V is TRBV30 and J is TRBJ1-2; D not certain. The CDR3 contains 12 residues. Germline V lookup: CDR1 GTSNPN, CDR2 SVGIG (reference sequence). With 3 bases removed from V and 2 bases from J, the gap between germline ends came to 7 bases. The CDR3, as DNA: TGTGCCTGGAGAGTTCGGAACTATGGCTACACCTTC. Encoded protein: CAWRVRNYGYTF.

The table lists this clonotype with many counts. The chain joins TRBV5-1 to TRBJ2-6; 10 bases align to TRBD1. After removal of 7 bases from V and 1 base from J, the junction contained 8 bases not matched to a gene. This CDR3 has 17 amino acids. Germline CDR1 SGHRS, CDR2 YFSETQ. The CDR3 reads CASARRDRGSGANVLTF. The DNA for the CDR3 is TGCGCCAGCGCACGTCGGGACAGGGGATCTGGGGCCAACGTCCTGACTTTC.

The chain links TRBV11-2 to TRBJ1-6, with unresolved D. The CDR3 has 18 residues. The V end lost 4 bases, the J end lost 8 bases, and 24 bases lay between the germline ends. Germline V gene data show CDR1 as SGHAT and CDR2 as FQNNGV. The CDR3: CASSSDLVPNDYHSPLHF. The CDR3 coding sequence is TGTGCCAGCAGCTCGGATCTCGTACCCAACGACTACCATTCACCCCTCCACTTT.

The sample holds many counts of this clonotype. This chain uses TRBV10-3 with TRBJ2-7; D is perhaps TRBD2 (5 bases). Germline loops: CDR1 ENHRY, CDR2 SYGVKD. This CDR3 has 14 residues. V shed 5 bases and J shed 3 bases, with 14 bases lying between them. Here the CDR3 DNA reads TGTGCCATCAGTACCCTGAGAGGGTACTACGAGCAGTACTTC. This encodes CAISTLRGYYEQYF.

In this sample, this clonotype turned up many times. The chain has TRBV5-1 and TRBJ2-7, with D unresolved. The CDR3 has 12 residues. CDR1 is SGHRS and CDR2 is YFSETQ in the germline V gene. Deletions cut 6 bases from V and 3 bases from J, with 10 bases between. The CDR3 nucleotides are TGCGCCAGCAATCAAGCCGACTACGAGCAGTACTTC. Encoded protein: CASNQADYEQYF.

This clonotype occurred a few times. The chain couples TRBV20-1 to TRBJ2-5; D is possibly TRBD2 (6 bases). Germline loops: CDR1 DFQATT, CDR2 SNEGSKA (reference sequence). V lost 6 bases and J lost 3, with 17 bases in between. CDR3 size: 14 residues. The CDR3 DNA is TGCAGTGCAACTCCGGCGGGGCTAAAAGAGACCCAGTACTTC. Residues: CSATPAGLKETQYF.